The clone carrying this T cell receptor (beta chain) has only a few counts. No antigen is known for it. The CDR3 runs 13 residues. Looked up from germline, CDR1 is SGHVS and CDR2 is FNYEAQ. V gave up 5 bases and J gave up 0 bases, with 7 bases separating them. These data come from a study of identical twins. General study points: Conclusions relied on cross-sectional statistical analysis, not following the same donors. Twin pairs had excess sharing that was weaker in beta out-of-frame sequences.

TCRdb redid the calling of the 5' RACE reads with MiXCR, one entry per CDR3 protein. This table holds 420,000 or so distinct CDR3 sequences, around 18% found once. This TCR derives from a man in his forties or fifties in good health. The V gene is TRBV7-6, the J gene TRBJ1-1; D gene uncertain. The source material was naive T cells sorted from blood. The DNA of the CDR3 is TGTGCCAGCAGCGAAGAGGTGAACACTGAAGCTTTCTTT. Its protein product is CASSEEVNTEAFF.